Each of the 9 T cell receptor beta chains below was sequenced from the same sample in a study of blood T cell repertoires in COVID-19. The data were produced by immunoSEQ multiplex PCR, yet TCRdb's version contains in-frame clones alone and is incomplete. The sample lists tens of thousands of clones, roughly 83% occurring once. The sequenced sample consisted of peripheral blood. Receptors were obtained from a human donor in a cohort sampled during active COVID-19.

The rearrangement joins TRBV19 to TRBJ1-5; D might be TRBD1 (6 bases). The length of the CDR3 is 15 residues. Germline loops: CDR1 LNHDA, CDR2 SQIVND (reference sequence). V was trimmed by 5 bases and J by 0 bases, leaving 11 bases between them. The chain's CDR3 is CASSPRQVSNQPQHF. DNA for the CDR3: TGTGCCAGTAGTCCTCGACAGGTTAGCAATCAGCCCCAGCATTTT.

The rearrangement uses TRBV7-2 and TRBJ2-6, with D perhaps matching TRBD2 (5 bases). Between the trimmed V and J ends, which lost 5 bases and 0 bases, there was a span of 14 bases. The CDR3 is 17 residues long. CDR1 SGHTA and CDR2 FQGNSA come from the germline V gene. CDR3 DNA: TGTGCCAGCAGCCGCGCTGGACGGGGCTCTGGGGCCAACGTCCTGACTTTC. Protein product: CASSRAGRGSGANVLTF.

The chain has TRBV7-8 and TRBJ1-4; D not resolved. V was clipped by 0 bases and J by 7 bases, with 12 bases between them. Germline V lookup: CDR1 SGHVS, CDR2 FQNEAQ. The length of the CDR3 is 15 residues. The CDR3 here is CASSLAVGRSEKLFF. CDR3 nucleotides: TGTGCCAGCAGCTTAGCAGTAGGGAGGAGTGAAAAACTGTTTTTT.

J is TRBJ2-2 and V is TRBV2; no firm D call. The CDR3 spans 14 residues. V was pared by 3 bases and J by 7 bases, with 12 bases between. Germline V gene lookup returns CDR1 SNHLY and CDR2 FYNNEI. CDR3 bases: TGTGCCAGCAGTGACCCGGTCGTCGGCGGGGAGCTGTTTTTT. Translating gives CASSDPVVGGELFF.

The chain carries TRBV19 and TRBJ1-1; perhaps TRBD1 as D (6 bases). CDR3 length: 13 residues. Trimming left V 7 bases short and J 4 bases short, with 13 bases between. Looked up from germline, CDR1 is LNHDA and CDR2 is SQIVND (reference sequence). As DNA, the CDR3 is TGTGCCAGTACCCGGGGGGGGCCCACTGAAGCTTTCTTT. The encoded protein is CASTRGGPTEAFF.

The rearrangement joins TRBV7-9 to TRBJ1-2; D is uncertain. The CDR3 has 14 residues. Looked up from germline, CDR1 is SEHNR and CDR2 is FQNEAQ (reference sequence). Trimming took off 6 bases at V and 4 bases at J, with 15 bases between the two ends. The CDR3: CASRPPGSLYGYTF. CDR3 sequence (DNA): TGTGCCAGCAGGCCCCCCGGGAGCCTCTATGGCTACACCTTC. Filled out from reference TRBV7-9 and TRBJ1-2, the complete variable domain reads DTGVSQNPRHKITKRGQNVTFRCDPISEHNRLYWYRQTLGQGPEFLTYFQNEAQLEKSRLLSDRFSAERPKGSFSTLEIQRTEQGDSAMYLCASRPPGSLYGYTFGSGTRLTVV.

The V gene is TRBV6-5, the J gene TRBJ2-1, with a weak D call TRBD2 (5 bases). This CDR3 has 14 amino acids. Trimming left V 4 bases short and J 8 bases short, with 15 bases between. Germline V gene sequence: CDR1 MNHEY, CDR2 SVGAGI. CDR3 in amino acids: CASSSDWTRHEQFF. The CDR3 DNA is TGTGCCAGCAGTTCGGACTGGACCCGGCATGAGCAGTTCTTC.

This rearrangement joins TRBV3-1 (or the pseudogene TRBV3-2) to TRBJ1-6, with TRBD1 identical over 7 bases. CDR3 length: 18 residues. CDR1 is LGHDT and CDR2 is YNNKEL in the germline V gene (reference sequence). Unmatched junction bases numbered 21, after V lost 5 bases and J lost 11 bases. CDR3 protein: CASSAGTARGADNTPLHF. DNA of the CDR3: TGTGCCAGCAGCGCCGGGACAGCCCGAGGGGCGGATAACACACCCCTCCACTTT.

J is TRBJ1-1 and V is TRBV5-1; D is perhaps TRBD1 (5 bases). Trimming left V 0 bases short and J 0 bases short, with 9 bases between. The length of the CDR3 is 15 residues. Germline CDR1 is SGHRS and CDR2 is YFSETQ. CDR3 nucleotide sequence: TGCGCCAGCAGCTTGGCCGGGACTATGAACACTGAAGCTTTCTTT. It codes for CASSLAGTMNTEAFF.